A single sample gave rise to the 14 T cell receptor beta chains below, sequenced in a study of identical twins' blood T cells. Via MiXCR, TCRdb re-called the 5' RACE reads, giving one row per CDR3 protein. Of about 370,000 distinct CDR3 sequences in the sample, approximately 30% are singletons; the top ten hold around 5.6%. The source material was PBMCs. These receptors originate from a woman aged 18 to 55 in good health.

The genes are TRBV25-1 and TRBJ1-1; 9 bases match TRBD1. CDR3 size: 11 residues. Germline values: CDR1 MGHDK, CDR2 SYGVNS. The CDR3 region is CVRWDRAEAFF. In DNA form, the CDR3 reads TGTGTCAGATGGGACAGGGCTGAAGCTTTCTTT.

The gene calls are TRBV29-1 and TRBJ1-2, with D perhaps TRBD1 (6 bases). V was cut by 7 bases and J by 3 bases, with 18 bases left in between. This CDR3 comprises 14 residues. Germline CDR1 and CDR2: SQVTM and ANQGSEA. CDR3 DNA sequence: TGCAGCGGGGGGCCAACACGTCCTCACTATGGCTACACCTTC. This encodes CSGGPTRPHYGYTF. Combining the CDR3 with reference TRBV29-1 and TRBJ1-2 gives the whole variable domain SAVISQKPSRDICQRGTSLTIQCQVDSQVTMMFWYRQQPGQSLTLIATANQGSEATYESGFVIDKFPISRPNLTFSTLTVSNMSPEDSSIYLCSGGPTRPHYGYTFGSGTRLTVV.

This clonotype came up many times. V gene TRBV29-1 combines with J gene TRBJ1-1; TRBD1 might be the D (5 bases). CDR3 length equals 11 residues. Germline V lookup: CDR1 SQVTM, CDR2 ANQGSEA. Trimming pared 3 bases from V and 3 bases from J, leaving 5 bases between. The DNA for the CDR3 is TGCAGCGTTGAGGGGGACACTGAAGCTTTCTTT. Encoded protein: CSVEGDTEAFF.

The chain links TRBV5-4 to TRBJ2-2, with 7 bases lining up with TRBD2. The V segment lost 2 bases and the J segment 0 bases; nucleotides outside the gene matches: 4. The CDR3 is made up of 16 amino acids. Germline V gene data show CDR1 as SGHNT and CDR2 as YYREEE (reference sequence). CDR3 sequence (DNA): TGTGCCAGCAGCTTCGGGGGGAGTTCGAACACCGGGGAGCTGTTTTTT. Encoded protein: CASSFGGSSNTGELFF.

This clonotype was detected a few times. The chain carries TRBV30 and TRBJ1-1; TRBD1 agrees at 8 bases. V lost 4 bases to trimming and J lost 4 bases; unmatched junction nucleotides: 8. The CDR3 runs 14 residues. The germline V gene encodes CDR1 GTSNPN and CDR2 SVGIG (reference sequence). This CDR3 is CAWTGGGSRTEAFF. CDR3 coding DNA: TGTGCCTGGACAGGGGGCGGGAGTCGCACTGAAGCTTTCTTT.

The genes are TRBV6-5 and TRBJ1-2; no clear D. CDR3 size: 14 residues. Trimming stripped 6 bases from V and 4 bases from J, with 15 bases between. CDR1 is MNHEY and CDR2 is SVGAGI in the germline V gene. The CDR3 here is CASSTGSSAYGYTF. The CDR3 nucleotides are TGTGCCAGCAGCACGGGGAGCAGTGCCTATGGCTACACCTTC.

In its sample, this clonotype was seen a few times. The chain combines TRBV20-1 with TRBJ2-3, with 12 bases fitting TRBD1. This CDR3 region has 16 residues. V shed 7 bases and J 8 bases; nucleotides not matched to a gene: 16. CDR1 and CDR2 from the germline V gene are DFQATT and SNEGSKA (reference sequence). The CDR3 loop reads CSVTLPGQGAVGTQYF. DNA for the CDR3: TGCAGTGTCACTCTACCGGGACAGGGGGCTGTTGGTACGCAGTATTTT.

The sample holds a few counts of this clonotype. This chain connects TRBV9 to TRBJ1-4, with D perhaps matching TRBD1 (6 bases). V gave up 0 bases and J gave up 4 bases, with 10 bases separating them. Germline V gene data show CDR1 as SGDLS and CDR2 as YYNGEE. This CDR3 is 15 amino acids long. CDR3 DNA: TGTGCCAGCAGCGTAGCCGGGGGCCTTAATGAAAAACTGTTTTTT. It encodes CASSVAGGLNEKLFF.

This clonotype was picked up a small number of times. This rearrangement joins TRBV19 to TRBJ1-1, with D possibly TRBD1 on 5 matching bases. V was pared by 5 bases and J by 5 bases, with 9 bases between. The CDR3 sequence is 12 residues long. Germline CDR1 reads LNHDA; CDR2 reads SQIVND (reference sequence). This CDR3 reads CASSVWGTEAFF. CDR3 in DNA: TGTGCCAGTAGTGTATGGGGGACTGAAGCTTTCTTT.

This clonotype was seen a few times. The chain employs TRBV6-2 or TRBV6-3 and TRBJ2-1, with 8 bases matching TRBD2. This CDR3 is 14 amino acids long. Germline trimming cut 2 bases from V and 9 bases from J; bases unmatched to any gene: 6. Germline CDR1 reads MNHEY; CDR2 reads SVGEGT. The CDR3 DNA sequence: TGTGCCAGCAGTTACGCGGGAGGCATGGGTGAGCAGTTCTTC. Translated, it gives CASSYAGGMGEQFF.

This clonotype occurred many times. The V call is TRBV6-2 or TRBV6-3, the J call TRBJ1-2; D uncertain. The germline V gene encodes CDR1 MNHEY and CDR2 SVGEGT. There are 11 residues in the CDR3. V was shortened by 5 bases and J by 8 bases, with 9 bases between the two germline ends. CDR3 region: CASSPGRGYTF. The CDR3, as DNA: TGTGCCAGCAGTCCCGGACGGGGCTACACCTTC.

This clonotype was observed a handful of times. The chain links TRBV5-1 to TRBJ1-1; 10 bases agree with TRBD1. Per germline, CDR1 SGHRS and CDR2 YFSETQ. This CDR3 is built from 13 residues. V dropped 4 bases and J dropped 7; count of bases not matched to a gene: 4. The CDR3, as DNA: TGCGCCAGCAGCCGGGACAGGGGTTATGAAGCTTTCTTT. Protein sequence: CASSRDRGYEAFF.

This clonotype has a handful of counts. The chain has TRBV20-1 and TRBJ2-1; the match to TRBD2 covers 10 bases. CDR3 size: 13 residues. V lost 6 bases to trimming and J lost 6 bases; unmatched junction nucleotides: 5. The germline gives CDR1 DFQATT, CDR2 SNEGSKA (reference sequence). The CDR3 protein is CSALAGVPNEQFF. CDR3 in DNA: TGCAGTGCCCTAGCGGGAGTACCCAATGAGCAGTTCTTC.

The rearrangement uses TRBV6-5 and TRBJ1-1; TRBD1 might be the D (6 bases). The CDR3 runs 11 residues. Looked up from germline, CDR1 is MNHEY and CDR2 is SVGAGI. The V end was cut by 6 bases, the J end by 11 bases, with 13 bases between. In DNA, the CDR3 is TGTGCCAGCAGAACCGGGACAAGCGCTTTCTTT. Protein product: CASRTGTSAFF.